This is a list of T cell receptor beta chains from one sample in a study of T cell responses to AZD1222 COVID-19 vaccine. The method was immunoSEQ multiplex PCR; TCRdb's version includes in-frame clones alone and lacks a portion of them. The sample has roughly 87,000 clones, 88% seen once. Here the sequenced sample was peripheral blood, taken 28 days after the second AZD1222 dose. The source of these receptors is an adult who received the AZD1222 COVID-19 vaccine. Each CDR3 is given with its conserved first and last residue.

V: TRBV6-5; CDR3: CASSPTGASEAFF
V: TRBV21-1; CDR3: CASSTRSGMDKNIQYF
V: TRBV7-6; CDR3: CASSSKIGQGEAFF
V: TRBV5-1; CDR3: CASSGSTGRHYGYTF
V: TRBV5-1; CDR3: CASRTSPGQDYQPQHF
V: TRBV4-1; CDR3: CASSQSWEGTDTQYF
V: TRBV27; CDR3: CASSLVAATEAFF
V: TRBV5-4; CDR3: CASSLEGGNQPQHF
V: TRBV6-1; CDR3: CASSELPGLTYNEQFF
V: TRBV27; CDR3: CASSLGDRGADTQYF
V: TRBV6-4; CDR3: CASSDGLAHNEQFF
V: TRBV7-2; CDR3: CASSFGGGGNIQYF
V: TRBV9; CDR3: CASTAGANTGELFF
V: TRBV2; CDR3: CASNPPGRPGELFF
V: TRBV10-1; CDR3: CASREHLNTEAFF
V: TRBV9; CDR3: CASSVYRVDYNEQFF
V: TRBV15; CDR3: CATSRERTEYTGELFF
V: TRBV6-5; CDR3: CASSSVGLGYGYTF
V: TRBV7-9; CDR3: CASRKGQGDSPLHF
V: TRBV11-2; CDR3: CASSSERENEQFF
V: TRBV6-2/TRBV6-3; CDR3: CASSLGRLTEAFF
V: TRBV27; CDR3: CASSWSGRGLSGNTIYF
V: TRBV20-1; CDR3: CSARSRYEQYF